Each of the 2 T cell receptor beta chains below was sequenced from the same sample in a study of cytomegalovirus exposure and HLA in healthy donors. Sequencing was performed with immunoSEQ multiplex PCR; in TCRdb, only in-frame clones are kept and a portion is missing. The repertoire includes over 85,000 clones, approximately 87% of them detected once, and 1.4% sits in the top ten. The sample comprised PBMCs. The receptors were gathered from a woman in her 30s in good health and CMV-seropositive.

This clone was found a few times. This chain connects TRBV12-5 to TRBJ2-6; 15 nucleotides align to TRBD2. This CDR3 contains 20 residues. CDR1 is LGHNT, CDR2 FRNRAP, per germline. The junction had 7 bases not matched to a gene; V was cut back by 4 bases and J by 0 bases. The CDR3 reads CASGSGLAGGMFSGANVLTF. CDR3 sequence (DNA): TGTGCTAGTGGTTCGGGACTAGCGGGGGGCATGTTCTCTGGGGCCAACGTCCTGACTTTC. Filled out from reference TRBV12-5 and TRBJ2-6, the complete variable domain reads DARVTQTPRHKVTEMGQEVTMRCQPILGHNTVFWYRQTMMQGLELLAYFRNRAPLDDSGMPKDRFSAEMPDATLATLKIQPSEPRDSAVYFCASGSGLAGGMFSGANVLTFGAGSRLTVL.

This clone was observed once. The chain joins TRBV6-5 to TRBJ1-2, with D maybe TRBD1 (6 bases). This CDR3 has 14 residues. The germline V gene has CDR1 MNHEY and CDR2 SVGAGI. V gave up 2 bases and J gave up 6 bases, with 13 bases separating them. CDR3 amino acids: CASSYRGSLDGYTF. The CDR3 DNA reads as TGTGCCAGCAGTTACAGGGGGTCCCTCGATGGCTACACCTTC.